These T cell receptor beta chains were read from a single sample in a study of cytomegalovirus exposure and HLA in healthy donors. Some clones are missing from TCRdb's copy, which holds only in-frame ones; the method was immunoSEQ multiplex PCR. The sample consists of 90,000 or so clones, nearly 80% of them appearing once. The sample consisted of PBMCs. The receptors come from a woman between 40 and 55 years old in good health and CMV-seronegative. Both conserved end residues are part of each CDR3. Each record gives: V gene, J gene, D gene, CDR3 protein. The D gene is left open where the match is weak.

TRBV30	TRBJ2-7	.	CAWSETSYEQYF
TRBV2	TRBJ1-1	TRBD1	CASSTDRGPSANTEAFF
TRBV7-8	TRBJ1-2	TRBD1	CASSPLGQDSYGYTF
TRBV6-6	TRBJ2-3	TRBD2	CASTRAGASDTQYF
TRBV28	TRBJ2-5	.	CASSFTASETQYF
TRBV18	TRBJ2-3	TRBD2	CASSPLTSGSTDTQYF
TRBV6-1	TRBJ1-4	.	CASSETPGLNEKLFF
TRBV5-1	TRBJ2-7	.	CASSLGPWLEDEQYF
TRBV2	TRBJ2-7	TRBD1	CASTGTGGAYEQYF
TRBV7-2	TRBJ1-2	TRBD1	CASSPWVGDREYGYTF
TRBV6-5	TRBJ1-1	.	CASSYALTGMDTEAFF
TRBV27	TRBJ1-2	TRBD1	CASSRDRFYYGYTF
TRBV1	TRBJ2-3	.	CTSSAAEGADTQYF
TRBV27	TRBJ2-2	TRBD2	CASSVLAGVTGELFF
TRBV9	TRBJ2-4	.	CASSPPGGLAKNIQYF
TRBV28	TRBJ2-2	TRBD2	CASSLGSGLFRDTGELFF
TRBV12-2	TRBJ2-7	.	CASRIGLANASYEQYF
TRBV10-3	TRBJ2-1	TRBD2	CAISESGLVYNEQFF
TRBV11-2	TRBJ1-1	TRBD1	CASSLGNRGFLEAFF
TRBV11-3	TRBJ2-1	.	CASSLGGPDNEQFF
TRBV19	TRBJ1-1	TRBD1	CASRTRGLDTEAFF
TRBV4-1	TRBJ2-3	TRBD1	CASSHPRDRGTDTQYF
TRBV7-9	TRBJ2-1	TRBD2	CASSLLAGRNNEQFF
TRBV19	TRBJ1-2	.	CASSIVGISYGYTF
TRBV28	TRBJ1-2	.	CASSNWTDLGDGYTF
TRBV2	TRBJ1-5	.	CASRADTNSNQPQHF
TRBV4-3	TRBJ2-7	TRBD2	CASSQAPGLAGSYEQYF
TRBV7-3	TRBJ1-5	.	CASGAGRGQPQHF
TRBV27	TRBJ1-5	TRBD1	CASSSPGQGSQPQHF
TRBV6-5	TRBJ1-5	.	CASSYGRSNQPQHF
TRBV9	TRBJ2-4	.	CASSVPVLAKNIQYF
TRBV6-1	TRBJ1-2	TRBD1	CASSGEGTGRGYTF
TRBV19	TRBJ1-1	.	CASSTSTKGNTEAFF
TRBV28	TRBJ1-2	TRBD1	CASRTGTENGYTF
TRBV19	TRBJ2-5	TRBD2	CAAGGVSWETQYF
TRBV29-1	TRBJ2-1	TRBD2	CSVVRLAGYNEQFF
TRBV25-1	TRBJ2-7	TRBD1	CASSERGPGTVSYEQYF
TRBV28	TRBJ1-5	TRBD1	CASSRGRGQPQHF
TRBV10-1	TRBJ2-5	TRBD1	CASSVQGARETQYF
TRBV27	.	.	CASSLSTPWYEQYF
TRBV5-4	TRBJ2-1	TRBD2	CASSLIASGYNEQFF
TRBV29-1	TRBJ2-7	TRBD1	CSVGRTGIYEQYF
TRBV27	TRBJ2-5	.	CASSWRAQETQYF
TRBV5-6	TRBJ2-2	TRBD2	CASSLARAGGTGELFF
TRBV5-1	TRBJ2-2	TRBD1	CASSWDRVGTPNTGELFF
TRBV13	TRBJ2-5	.	CASSLVGQGFIETQYF
TRBV7-7	TRBJ2-1	.	CASSTGWGNNEQFF
TRBV9	TRBJ1-6	.	CASSVEDQRSPLHF
TRBV21-1	TRBJ2-7	.	CASSKERAGSYEQYF
TRBV2	TRBJ1-2	TRBD1	CASSDRGRGGYTF
TRBV27	TRBJ2-6	.	CASSQGAGANVLTF
TRBV9	TRBJ2-7	.	CASSVDGGRSYEQYF
TRBV6-5	TRBJ1-1	TRBD1	CASSRQGVNTEAFF
TRBV10-3	TRBJ2-7	.	CAISDPGLPALEQYF
TRBV15	TRBJ2-1	.	CATSSPARSAEQFF